These T cell receptor beta chains were read from a single sample in a study of shared clonotypes between healthy human individuals. Profiling relied on immunoSEQ multiplex PCR, and the TCRdb table lists in-frame clones only, not all of them. The table records more than 2,000,000 clones, over 85% of them present only once. Material: naive CD4+ T cells sorted from blood. The receptors stem from a man aged 18-30 years in good health. Both conserved end residues are part of each CDR3. D genes are given only for firm matches. The size field is filled for only some rows; it gives once, few, many or a size class.

>TRBJ1-2|TRBV5-1|.|.
TGCGCCAGCAGCTTGGGAGAGACCTATGGCTACACCTTC
CASSLGETYGYTF
>TRBJ2-2|TRBV5-1|.|TRBD2
TGCGCCAGCAGCTTGTTGGGAGGGACCGGGGAGCTGTTTTTT
CASSLLGGTGELFF
>TRBJ2-7|TRBV6-1|once|TRBD2
TGTGCCAGCAGTGAAGTGGGACTAGGCTCCTACGAGCAGTACTTC
CASSEVGLGSYEQYF
>TRBJ2-7|TRBV28|.|.
TGTGCCAGCAGTCTCCCCCCCTACGAGCAGTACTTC
CASSLPPYEQYF
>TRBJ2-7|TRBV5-1|.|.
TGCGCCAGCAGCCCCCAAACCCGGGACTTAGCCTACGAGCAGTACTTC
CASSPQTRDLAYEQYF
>TRBJ2-1|TRBV9|.|.
TGTGCCAGCAGCGTAGACGGGGGGCCCTCCTACAATGAGCAGTTCTTC
CASSVDGGPSYNEQFF
>TRBJ1-4|TRBV2|.|.
TGTGCCAGCAGTGAACAGTTTGGACTGTTTTTT
CASSEQFGLFF
>TRBJ2-5|TRBV5-6|once|.
TGTGCCAGCAGCTCCTACGGGGACTCGTCCTTTGAGGCGCAAGAGACCCAGTACTTC
CASSSYGDSSFEAQETQYF
>TRBJ2-7|TRBV7-7|once|.
TGTGCTAGCACCTCGCGGTGTCCCTACGAGCAGTACTTC
CASTSRCPYEQYF
>TRBJ2-7|TRBV30|.|TRBD1
TGTGCCTGGACCCAGGGACAGACCTACGAGCAGTACTTC
CAWTQGQTYEQYF
>TRBJ1-3|TRBV6-5|.|.
TGTGCCAGCAGGCGGGACTCTATCTCTGGAAACACCATATATTTT
CASRRDSISGNTIYF
>TRBJ1-3|TRBV4-1|.|.
TGCGCCAGCAGCCAACAGGACACCTCTGGAAACACCATATATTTT
CASSQQDTSGNTIYF
>TRBJ1-6|TRBV5-1|few|.
TGCGCCAGCAGCTTGGGCGCGCGAGACACCTATAATTCACCCCTCCACTTT
CASSLGARDTYNSPLHF
>TRBJ1-4|TRBV21-1|few|.
TGTGCCAGCAGCACTGGGACACGCCGGGAAAAACTGTTTTTT
CASSTGTRREKLFF
>TRBJ1-5|TRBV27|.|.
TGTGCCAGCAGTTTAGGGACACCGGATAGCAATCAGCCCCAGCATTTT
CASSLGTPDSNQPQHF
>TRBJ1-4|TRBV19|.|.
TGTGCCAGTAGTGAACTACGGACAGCACTAGCAACTAATGAAAAACTGTTTTTT
CASSELRTALATNEKLFF
>TRBJ1-6|TRBV11-2|.|.
TGTGCCAGCAGCTTATATCCCGGGAATTCACCCCTCCACTTT
CASSLYPGNSPLHF
>TRBJ2-2|TRBV5-6|.|.
TGTGCCAGCAGCCTGCCTAGGGGGGAGGGCCTGGCCGGGGAGCTGTTTTTT
CASSLPRGEGLAGELFF
>TRBJ1-2|TRBV15|.|.
TGTGCCACCAGCAGAGATTATGGGGGGTTCGGTGGCTACACCTTC
CATSRDYGGFGGYTF
>TRBJ1-6|TRBV5-5|.|TRBD1
TGTGCCAGCAGCTGGGACAGATGGGGGTATTCGCCCCTCCACTTT
CASSWDRWGYSPLHF
>TRBJ2-5|TRBV11-2|.|TRBD1
TGTGCCAGCAGCGCGACAGGGGCGGGAGAGACCCAGTACTTC
CASSATGAGETQYF
>TRBJ2-3|TRBV7-9|.|.
TGTGCCAGCAGCTCGGGGGAGGGGGCTAGGTATTTT
CASSSGEGARYF
>TRBJ2-2|TRBV5-1|.|.
TGCGCCAGCAGCTCCTGGCGATCGAACACCGGGGAGCTGTTTTTT
CASSSWRSNTGELFF
>TRBJ2-2|TRBV5-1|.|TRBD2
TGCGCCAGCACCTATTCGGCGGGAGGGGGCACCGGGGAGCTGTTTTTT
CASTYSAGGGTGELFF
>TRBJ2-7|TRBV7-8|.|TRBD2
TGTGCCAGCAGCTACCGGGGGGAGTGGGAGCAGTACTTC
CASSYRGEWEQYF
>TRBJ2-4|TRBV19|.|TRBD1
TGTGCCAGTAGAGACAGGGGGACGTCGGGAAACATTCAGTACTTC
CASRDRGTSGNIQYF
>TRBJ2-7|TRBV28|.|.
TGTGCCAGCAGCCTTTTATACGACGAGCAGTACTTC
CASSLLYDEQYF
>TRBJ2-3|TRBV2|.|TRBD2
TGTGCCAGCGGCGAAGCGGGAGGTGGCACAGATACGCAGTATTTT
CASGEAGGGTDTQYF
>TRBJ2-5|TRBV27|.|.
TGTGCCAGCAGAAGGATGGGCTCAGAAGAGACCCAGTACTTC
CASRRMGSEETQYF
>TRBJ2-2|TRBV19|.|TRBD2
TGTGCCAGTATCCCGGGTAGCGGGAGAGGCACCGGGGAGCTGTTTTTT
CASIPGSGRGTGELFF
>TRBJ1-2|TRBV27|.|.
TGTGCCAGCAGTTTATCCGGCGGTCCTATTCTCTTCTATGGCTACACCTTC
CASSLSGGPILFYGYTF
>TRBJ2-7|TRBV5-4|once|.
TGTGCCAGCAGCCCGAGCCCTGGGTCCTCTTACGAGCAGTACTTC
CASSPSPGSSYEQYF
>TRBJ2-6|TRBV18|.|TRBD2
TGTGCCAGCTCACCACGGGCGCTAGCGGGCAGTTCTCCTGGGGCCAACGTCCTGACTTTC
CASSPRALAGSSPGANVLTF
>TRBJ2-1|TRBV5-1|.|TRBD2
TGCGTCGAAGCGGGATCTTACCACAATGAGCAGTTCTTC
CVEAGSYHNEQFF
>TRBJ1-1|TRBV15|.|.
TGTGCCACCAGCAGAGACAGGAACACTGAAGCTTTCTTT
CATSRDRNTEAFF
>TRBJ1-1|TRBV9|.|TRBD1
TGTGCCAGCAGCCTTATTCGGGACAGCCCCCACACTGAAGCTTTCTTT
CASSLIRDSPHTEAFF
>TRBJ2-5|TRBV29-1|.|TRBD2
TGCAGCGGCCGGGGGGGAGAGACCCAGTACTTC
CSGRGGETQYF
>TRBJ2-7|TRBV4-3|.|TRBD1
TGCGCCAGCAGCGTCGACAGGGCCACCTACGAGCAGTACTTC
CASSVDRATYEQYF
>TRBJ1-1|TRBV6-6|once|.
TGTGCCAGCAGTTACCGGGGAGGGGGGAACACTGAAGCTTTCTTT
CASSYRGGGNTEAFF